The clone carrying this T cell receptor beta chain was seen just once. These data originate in a study of T cell responses to AZD1222 COVID-19 vaccine. The protocol was immunoSEQ multiplex PCR, while the TCRdb copy is restricted to in-frame clones and leaves out a portion. Counted here are about 130,000 clones, over 75% occurring once; the ten biggest clones make up roughly 7.4%. Deletions cut 0 bases from V and 8 bases from J, with 4 bases between. The length of the CDR3 is 11 residues. The material sequenced was peripheral blood, taken on day 0 of AZD1222 vaccination. The chain is built from TRBV12-3 or TRBV12-4 and TRBJ1-2; D is unresolved. The receptor's source is an adult in good health. The CDR3 DNA is TGTGCCAGCAGTTTAGCTAGGGGCTACACCTTC. Translating gives CASSLARGYTF.